This TCR beta chain derives from a study of cytomegalovirus exposure and HLA in healthy donors. Study background: The roughly 110 validation repertoires were reported in a later analysis to have been generated on the same platform as the approximately 700 first-cohort repertoires.

The CDR3 consists of 14 residues. Per the germline V gene, CDR1 is LNHNV and CDR2 is YYDKDF (reference sequence). V was cut by 4 bases and J by 7 bases, with 13 bases left in between. The donors were part of the roughly 110-subject validation cohort, which stood apart from the approximately 640-subject first cohort. Overall study findings and caveats: Testing in vitro showed a few CMV-associated chains specific for CMV antigens.

Profiled with immunoSEQ multiplex PCR; TCRdb holds only in-frame clones, not every one. Found here are fewer than 85,000 clones, about 96% of them singletons; the top ten hold 1.3%. In its sample, this clone was seen once. Its specificity is unknown. Sequencing was carried out using PBMCs. The clonotype originates from a woman younger than 30 in good health and CMV-seronegative. This chain joins TRBV15 and TRBJ1-4, with a tentative D call TRBD1 (5 bases). CDR3 in amino acids: CATSIGGRAEKLFF. In nucleotides, the CDR3 is TGTGCCACCAGCATCGGGGGGAGGGCTGAAAAACTGTTTTTT.